These 6 T cell receptor beta chains were sequenced from one sample in a study of blood T cell repertoires in COVID-19. Assay: immunoSEQ multiplex PCR; the TCRdb copy retains only in-frame clones and omits some. The sample lists over 120,000 clones; roughly 80% were seen once. Sequencing used peripheral blood. These receptor sequences come from an older woman with acute or convalescent COVID-19.

This rearrangement joins TRBV28 to TRBJ2-7; tentatively, D is TRBD2 (5 bases). This CDR3 has 12 amino acids. Germline V CDR1 and CDR2: MDHEN, SYDVKM. V gave up 5 bases and J gave up 3 bases, with 8 bases separating them. The CDR3, as DNA: TGTGCCAGCAGTCTTGGGAGCTACGAGCAGTACTTC. It translates to CASSLGSYEQYF. The full variable domain, with the rest looked up from reference TRBV28 and TRBJ2-7, is DVKVTQSSRYLVKRTGEKVFLECVQDMDHENMFWYRQDPGLGLRLIYFSYDVKMKEKGDIPEGYSVSREKKERFSLILESASTNQTSMYLCASSLGSYEQYFGPGTRLTVT.

The gene calls are TRBV5-5 and TRBJ2-7, with D possibly matching TRBD2 (5 bases). CDR1 is SGHKS, CDR2 YYEKEE, per germline (reference sequence). The V gene lost 3 bases and the J gene lost 7 bases, with 11 bases spanning the gap. This CDR3 spans 12 amino acids. CDR3 sequence reads: CASSSSGWEQYF. CDR3 in DNA: TGTGCCAGCAGCTCCAGCGGTTGGGAGCAGTACTTC.

The CDR3 sequence is CASSLDTGQTQHF. The CDR3 bases are TGTGCCAGCAGCTTAGATACAGGGCAGACCCAGCATTTT. The chain uses TRBV11-3 and TRBJ1-5, with D possibly matching TRBD1 (6 bases). CDR3 length equals 13 residues. Trimming left V 0 bases short and J 11 bases short, with 11 bases between. Looked up from germline, CDR1 is SGHNT and CDR2 is YENEEA.

This chain links TRBV5-4 with TRBJ1-1; TRBD1 aligns across 9 bases. This CDR3 contains 17 residues. CDR1 is SGHNT, CDR2 YYREEE, per germline (reference sequence). The junction had 15 bases not matched to a gene; V was cut back by 4 bases and J by 5 bases. The CDR3 reads CASSLEGQGPFGTEAFF. The CDR3 bases are TGTGCCAGCAGCCTGGAGGGACAGGGTCCCTTCGGGACTGAAGCTTTCTTT.

The V call is TRBV20-1, the J call TRBJ2-5; TRBD1 matches 9 bases. The CDR3 contains 15 residues. Trimming took 3 bases from V and 1 from J; bases not matched to a gene: 6. Germline CDR1 and CDR2: DFQATT and SNEGSKA (reference sequence). CDR3 sequence reads: CSASPGTGFQETQYF. The CDR3 DNA follows: TGCAGTGCTAGTCCCGGGACAGGGTTCCAAGAGACCCAGTACTTC.

This chain uses TRBV5-4 with TRBJ2-1; D may be TRBD2 (6 bases). CDR1 is SGHNT, CDR2 YYREEE, per germline (reference sequence). The CDR3 loop spans 14 amino acids. V was trimmed by 4 bases and J by 9 bases, leaving 17 bases between them. CDR3 DNA: TGTGCCAGCAGCCCGGTGGGAGGAGTAGGTGAGCAGTTCTTC. Its protein is CASSPVGGVGEQFF.